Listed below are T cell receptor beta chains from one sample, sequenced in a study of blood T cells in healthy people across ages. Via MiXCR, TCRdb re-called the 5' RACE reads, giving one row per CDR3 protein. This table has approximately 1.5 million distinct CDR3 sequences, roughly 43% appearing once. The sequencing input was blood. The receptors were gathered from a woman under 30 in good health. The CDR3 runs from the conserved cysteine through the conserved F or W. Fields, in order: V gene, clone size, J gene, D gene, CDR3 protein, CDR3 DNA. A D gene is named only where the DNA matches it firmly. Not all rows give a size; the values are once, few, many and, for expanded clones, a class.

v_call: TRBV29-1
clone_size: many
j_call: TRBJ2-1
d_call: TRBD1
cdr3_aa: CSVTTVPGQGDNEQFF
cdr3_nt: TGCAGCGTTACCACAGTGCCGGGACAGGGGGACAATGAGCAGTTCTTC

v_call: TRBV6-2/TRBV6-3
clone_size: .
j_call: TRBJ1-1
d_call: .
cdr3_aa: CASSSVVTEAFF
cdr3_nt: TGTGCCAGCAGCTCCGTAGTCACTGAAGCTTTCTTT

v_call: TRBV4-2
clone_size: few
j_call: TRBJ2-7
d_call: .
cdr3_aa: CASSQRGGTYNEQYF
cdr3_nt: TGTGCCAGCAGCCAGAGGGGGGGAACATACAATGAGCAGTACTTC

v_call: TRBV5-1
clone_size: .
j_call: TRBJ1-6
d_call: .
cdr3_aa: CASSLTVQDSPLHF
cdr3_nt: TGCGCCAGCAGCTTAACGGTGCAGGATTCACCCCTCCACTTT

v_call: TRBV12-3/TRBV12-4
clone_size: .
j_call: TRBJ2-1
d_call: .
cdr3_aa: CASSLRGVGNEQFF
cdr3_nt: TGTGCCAGCAGCCTTCGAGGGGTGGGCAATGAGCAGTTCTTC

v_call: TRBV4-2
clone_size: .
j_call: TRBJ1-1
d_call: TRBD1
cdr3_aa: CASSQDNRGTEAFF
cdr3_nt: TGTGCCAGCAGCCAAGACAACAGGGGAACTGAAGCTTTCTTT

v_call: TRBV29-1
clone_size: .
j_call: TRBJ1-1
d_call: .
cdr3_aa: CSVRGGRLNTEAFF
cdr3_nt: TGCAGCGTCCGCGGGGGGCGGTTGAACACTGAAGCTTTCTTT

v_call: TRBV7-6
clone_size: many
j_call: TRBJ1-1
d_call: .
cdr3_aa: CASSVEQNTEAFF
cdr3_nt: TGTGCCAGCAGCGTGGAACAGAACACTGAAGCTTTCTTT

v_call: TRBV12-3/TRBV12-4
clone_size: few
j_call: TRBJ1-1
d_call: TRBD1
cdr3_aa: CASRGTGLTEAFF
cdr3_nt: TGTGCTAGCAGAGGGACAGGGCTCACTGAAGCTTTCTTT

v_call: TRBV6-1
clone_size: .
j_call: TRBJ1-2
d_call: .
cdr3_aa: CASGQRAGDNYGYTF
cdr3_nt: TGTGCCAGCGGTCAAAGGGCAGGAGATAACTATGGCTACACCTTC

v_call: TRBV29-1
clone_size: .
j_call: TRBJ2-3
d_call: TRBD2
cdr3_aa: CSVHPLARTDTQYF
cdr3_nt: TGCAGCGTCCACCCACTAGCGCGAACAGATACGCAGTATTTT

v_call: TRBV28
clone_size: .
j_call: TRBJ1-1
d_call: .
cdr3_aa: CASSPIAGTEAFF
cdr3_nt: TGTGCCAGCAGTCCGATCGCGGGAACTGAAGCTTTCTTT

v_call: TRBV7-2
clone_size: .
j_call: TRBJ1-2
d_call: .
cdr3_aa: CASSAPARAAYGYTF
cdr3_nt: TGTGCCAGCAGCGCCCCGGCCAGGGCAGCCTATGGCTACACCTTC

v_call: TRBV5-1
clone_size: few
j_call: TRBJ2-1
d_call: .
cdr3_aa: CASSLDFHPRDEQFF
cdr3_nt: TGCGCCAGCAGCTTGGATTTCCACCCAAGAGATGAGCAGTTCTTC

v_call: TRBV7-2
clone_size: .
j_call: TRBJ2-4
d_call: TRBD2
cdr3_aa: CASSRLAGGNNAKNTYGQYF
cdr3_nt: TGTGCCAGCAGCCGACTAGCGGGAGGGAATAACGCAAAGAATACCTACGGGCAGTACTTC

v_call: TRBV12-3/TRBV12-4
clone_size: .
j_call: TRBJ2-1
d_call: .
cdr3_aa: CASSATGTAEQFF
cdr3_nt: TGTGCCAGCAGTGCAACAGGGACTGCCGAGCAGTTCTTC

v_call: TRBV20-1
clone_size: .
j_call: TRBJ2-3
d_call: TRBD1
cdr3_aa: CSARRGGADTQYF
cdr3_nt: TGCAGTGCTAGAAGAGGGGGCGCAGATACGCAGTATTTT

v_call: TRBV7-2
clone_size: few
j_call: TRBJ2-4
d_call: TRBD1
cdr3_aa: CASSLWQGAGEQYF
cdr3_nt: TGTGCCAGCAGCTTATGGCAGGGGGCGGGTGAGCAGTACTTC

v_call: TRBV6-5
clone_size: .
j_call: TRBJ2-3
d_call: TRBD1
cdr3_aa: CASSPGTVGAQYF
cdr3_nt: TGTGCCAGCAGCCCTGGGACAGTCGGTGCGCAGTATTTT

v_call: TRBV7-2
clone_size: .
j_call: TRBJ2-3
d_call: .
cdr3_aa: CASSQYIPDTQYF
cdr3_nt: TGTGCCAGCAGCCAATATATCCCAGATACGCAGTATTTT

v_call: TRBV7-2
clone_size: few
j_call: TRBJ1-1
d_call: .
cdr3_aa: CASSRKENTEAFF
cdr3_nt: TGTGCCAGCAGCCGAAAGGAGAACACTGAAGCTTTCTTT

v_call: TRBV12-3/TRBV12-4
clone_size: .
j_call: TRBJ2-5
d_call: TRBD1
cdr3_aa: CASNLLHGTGGFNGETQYF
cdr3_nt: TGTGCCAGCAACCTACTCCATGGGACAGGGGGCTTTAACGGAGAGACCCAGTACTTC

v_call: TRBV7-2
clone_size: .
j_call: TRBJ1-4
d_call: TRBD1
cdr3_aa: CASRPDRGVEKLFF
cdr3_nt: TGTGCCAGCAGACCAGACAGGGGAGTTGAAAAACTGTTTTTT

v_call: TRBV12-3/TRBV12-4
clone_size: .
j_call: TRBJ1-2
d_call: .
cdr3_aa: CASSFGQQNYGYTF
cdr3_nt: TGTGCCAGCAGTTTCGGTCAGCAGAACTATGGCTACACCTTC

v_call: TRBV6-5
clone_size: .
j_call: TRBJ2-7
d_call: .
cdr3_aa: CASSYAFGPYEQYF
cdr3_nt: TGTGCCAGCAGTTACGCGTTCGGACCCTACGAGCAGTACTTC

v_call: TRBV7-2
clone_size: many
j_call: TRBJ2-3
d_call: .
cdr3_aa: CASSRDRPDTQYF
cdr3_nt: TGCGCCAGCAGCCGGGATAGGCCAGATACGCAGTATTTT

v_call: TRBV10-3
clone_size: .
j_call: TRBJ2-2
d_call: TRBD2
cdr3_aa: CAISEGGSQTGELFF
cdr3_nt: TGTGCCATCAGTGAAGGCGGGAGCCAAACCGGGGAGCTGTTTTTT

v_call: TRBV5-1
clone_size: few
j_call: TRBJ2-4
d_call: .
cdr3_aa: CASSLGDRVAKNIQYF
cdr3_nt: TGCGCCAGCAGCCTGGGAGATCGGGTAGCCAAAAACATTCAGTACTTC

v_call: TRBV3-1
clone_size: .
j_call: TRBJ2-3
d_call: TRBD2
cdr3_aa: CASSQDHPGTMYADTQYF
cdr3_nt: TGTGCCAGCAGCCAAGATCACCCGGGGACTATGTATGCAGATACGCAGTATTTT

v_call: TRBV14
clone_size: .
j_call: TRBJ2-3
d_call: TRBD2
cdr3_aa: CASSQGTSGRGTDTQYF
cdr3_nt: TGTGCCAGCAGCCAAGGGACTAGCGGGAGGGGCACAGATACGCAGTATTTT

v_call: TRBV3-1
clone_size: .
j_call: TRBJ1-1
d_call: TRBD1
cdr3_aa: CASSRTGLDTEAFF
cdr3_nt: TGTGCCAGCAGTCGGACAGGGCTGGACACTGAAGCTTTCTTT

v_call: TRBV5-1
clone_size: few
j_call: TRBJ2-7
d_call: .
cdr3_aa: CASSLVPGSSYEQYF
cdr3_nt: TGCGCCAGCAGCTTGGTTCCAGGTAGCTCCTACGAGCAGTACTTC

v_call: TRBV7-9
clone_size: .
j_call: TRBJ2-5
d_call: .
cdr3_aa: CASSSAIRDNQETQYF
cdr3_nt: TGTGCCAGCAGCTCCGCCATCCGGGACAACCAAGAGACCCAGTACTTC

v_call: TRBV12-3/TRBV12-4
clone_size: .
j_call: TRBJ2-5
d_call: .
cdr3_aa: CASKRQGTETQYF
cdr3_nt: TGTGCCAGCAAGAGGCAGGGTACGGAGACCCAGTACTTC

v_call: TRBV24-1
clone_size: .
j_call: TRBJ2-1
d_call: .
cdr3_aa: CATSVGQGLYNEQFF
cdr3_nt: TGTGCCACCAGTGTAGGCCAGGGCCTTTACAATGAGCAGTTCTTC

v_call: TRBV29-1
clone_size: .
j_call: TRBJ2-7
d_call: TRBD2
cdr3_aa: CSVVTSGGYYEQYF
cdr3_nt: TGCAGCGTTGTGACTAGCGGGGGATACTACGAGCAGTACTTC

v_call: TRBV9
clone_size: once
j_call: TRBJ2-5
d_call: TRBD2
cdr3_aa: CASSRGLAGPQETQYF
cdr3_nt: TGTGCCAGCTCCCGGGGACTAGCGGGCCCACAAGAGACCCAGTACTTC

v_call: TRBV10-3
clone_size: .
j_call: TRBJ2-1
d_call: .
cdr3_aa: CAISESMAGSYNEQFF
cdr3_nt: TGTGCCATCAGTGAGTCGATGGCGGGGTCCTACAATGAGCAGTTCTTC

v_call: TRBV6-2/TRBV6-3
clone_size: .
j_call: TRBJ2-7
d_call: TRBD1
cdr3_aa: CASSYSLRGRYEQYF
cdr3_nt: TGTGCCAGCAGTTACTCGTTGAGGGGGCGGTACGAGCAGTACTTC

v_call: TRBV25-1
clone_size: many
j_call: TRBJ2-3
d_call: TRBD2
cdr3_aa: CACRQAGGTDTQYF
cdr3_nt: TGTGCCTGTCGCCAAGCGGGAGGCACAGATACGCAGTATTTT

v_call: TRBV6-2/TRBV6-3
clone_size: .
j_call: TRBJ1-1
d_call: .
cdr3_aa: CASSPKEPHTEAFF
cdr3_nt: TGTGCCAGCAGCCCGAAGGAGCCGCACACTGAAGCTTTCTTT

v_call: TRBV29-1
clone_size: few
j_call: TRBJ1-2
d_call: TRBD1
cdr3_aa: CSVLDREGYGYTF
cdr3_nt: TGCAGCGTTTTAGACAGGGAAGGCTATGGCTACACCTTC

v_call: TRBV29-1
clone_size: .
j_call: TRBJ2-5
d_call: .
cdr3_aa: CSFRDSETQYF
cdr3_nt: TGCAGCTTCAGGGACTCCGAGACCCAGTACTTC

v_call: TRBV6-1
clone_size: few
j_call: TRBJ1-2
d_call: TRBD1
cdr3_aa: CASSVATGVGYTF
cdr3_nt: TGTGCCAGCAGTGTAGCGACAGGGGTTGGCTACACCTTC

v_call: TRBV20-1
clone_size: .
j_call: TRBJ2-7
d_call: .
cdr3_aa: CSARDLLDFEYEQYF
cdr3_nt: TGCAGTGCTAGAGATCTCCTGGACTTTGAATACGAGCAGTACTTC

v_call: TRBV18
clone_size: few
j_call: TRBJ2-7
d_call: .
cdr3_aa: CASSRRKAGETYEQYF
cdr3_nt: TGTGCCAGCTCACGTCGAAAGGCAGGGGAAACCTACGAGCAGTACTTC

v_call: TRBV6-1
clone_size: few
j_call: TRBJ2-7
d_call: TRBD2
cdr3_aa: CASSEQASGAYNEQYF
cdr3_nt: TGTGCCAGCAGTGAACAGGCTAGCGGAGCCTACAATGAGCAGTACTTC

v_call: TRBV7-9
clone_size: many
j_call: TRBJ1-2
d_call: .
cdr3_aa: CASSLAGGLYGYTF
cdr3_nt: TGTGCCAGCAGCTTGGCCGGAGGACTCTATGGCTACACCTTC

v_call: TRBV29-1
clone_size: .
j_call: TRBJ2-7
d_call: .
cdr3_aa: CSALKDGTYEQYF
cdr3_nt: TGCAGCGCCTTGAAGGACGGGACCTACGAGCAGTACTTC

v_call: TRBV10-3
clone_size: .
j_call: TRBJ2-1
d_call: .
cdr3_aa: CAIRARSDNEQFF
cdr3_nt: TGTGCCATCAGGGCTAGAAGTGACAATGAGCAGTTCTTC

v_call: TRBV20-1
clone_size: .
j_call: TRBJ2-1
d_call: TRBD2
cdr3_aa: CSARDPWTSGSSTYNEQFF
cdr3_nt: TGCAGTGCTAGAGATCCCTGGACTAGCGGGAGTTCTACCTACAATGAGCAGTTCTTC

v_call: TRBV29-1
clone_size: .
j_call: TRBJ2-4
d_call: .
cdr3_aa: CSVADSTYGQYF
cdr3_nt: TGCAGCGTAGCCGACAGTACCTACGGGCAGTACTTC

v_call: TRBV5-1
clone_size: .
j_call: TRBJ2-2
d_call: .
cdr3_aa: CASSFSPGAGELFF
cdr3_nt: TGCGCCAGCAGCTTTTCCCCGGGGGCCGGGGAGCTGTTTTTT

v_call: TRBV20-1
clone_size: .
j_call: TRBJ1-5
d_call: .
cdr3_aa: CSAFGRDGGNQPQHF
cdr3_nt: TGCAGTGCTTTTGGACGCGATGGGGGCAATCAGCCCCAGCATTTT

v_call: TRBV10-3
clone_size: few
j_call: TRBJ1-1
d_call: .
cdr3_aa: CAVGGAMNTEAFF
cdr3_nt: TGTGCCGTGGGGGGAGCCATGAACACTGAAGCTTTCTTT

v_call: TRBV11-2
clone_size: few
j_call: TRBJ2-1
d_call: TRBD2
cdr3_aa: CASSRTSLNEQFF
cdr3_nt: TGTGCCAGCAGCCGGACTAGCCTAAATGAGCAGTTCTTC

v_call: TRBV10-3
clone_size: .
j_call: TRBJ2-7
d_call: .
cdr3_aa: CAISGAGSISVEQYF
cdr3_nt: TGTGCCATCAGTGGGGCGGGTTCAATCTCCGTCGAGCAGTACTTC